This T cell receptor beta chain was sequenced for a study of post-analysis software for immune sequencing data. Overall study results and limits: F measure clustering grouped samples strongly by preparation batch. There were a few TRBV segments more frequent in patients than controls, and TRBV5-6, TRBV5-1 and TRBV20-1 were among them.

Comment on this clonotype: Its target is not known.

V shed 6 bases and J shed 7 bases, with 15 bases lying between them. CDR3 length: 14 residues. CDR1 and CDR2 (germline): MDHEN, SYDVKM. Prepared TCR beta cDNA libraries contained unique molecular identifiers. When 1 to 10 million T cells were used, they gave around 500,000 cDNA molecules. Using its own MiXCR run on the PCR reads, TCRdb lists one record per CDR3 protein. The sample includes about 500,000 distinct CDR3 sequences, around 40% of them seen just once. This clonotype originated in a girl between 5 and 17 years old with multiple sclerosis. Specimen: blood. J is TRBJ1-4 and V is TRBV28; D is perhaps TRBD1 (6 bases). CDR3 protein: CASRYTGSGEKLFF. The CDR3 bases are TGTGCCAGCAGGTACACAGGGTCGGGTGAAAAACTGTTTTTT.